The present TCR beta chain was sequenced within a study of cytomegalovirus exposure and HLA in healthy donors. Findings and caveats of the study: For cytomegalovirus status, the classifier reportedly gave diagnoses with high specificity and sensitivity.

Notes on this clone: Its antigen remains unidentified.

V lost 0 bases and J lost 0, with 12 bases in between. The CDR3 extends over 16 amino acids. CDR1 and CDR2 from the germline V gene are SGHRS and YFSETQ. TCRdb's copy holds only in-frame clones and misses some; the assay was immunoSEQ multiplex PCR. This repertoire shows hundreds of thousands of clones, less than 90% found once; its top ten account for about 6%. This receptor was obtained from a woman under 30 in good health and CMV-seronegative. V is TRBV5-1 and J is TRBJ1-1; D call uncertain. The sequencing input was PBMCs. The CDR3 coding sequence is TGCGCCAGCAGCTTGGATCCTAGAAACATGAACACTGAAGCTTTCTTT. It yields the protein CASSLDPRNMNTEAFF. The variable domain in full, completed from reference TRBV5-1 and TRBJ1-1, reads KAGVTQTPRYLIKTRGQQVTLSCSPISGHRSVSWYQQTPGQGLQFLFEYFSETQRNKGNFPGRFSGRQFSNSRSEMNVSTLELGDSALYLCASSLDPRNMNTEAFFGQGTRLTVV.